These 30 T cell receptor beta chains share one sample of origin, sequenced in a study of cytomegalovirus exposure and HLA in healthy donors. The PCR employed 60 Vbeta primers together with 13 Jbeta primers. The method was immunoSEQ multiplex PCR; TCRdb's version includes in-frame clones alone and lacks a portion of them. The sample records more than 95,000 clones, approximately 78% being singletons. Sequenced material: PBMCs. These receptors all stem from a woman in her thirties in good health and CMV-seronegative.

This sequence joins TRBV28 and TRBJ2-2, with TRBD1 matching 8 bases. The CDR3 covers 13 residues. Germline V gene sequence: CDR1 MDHEN, CDR2 SYDVKM. V lost 8 bases and J lost 6; bases outside the gene matches: 5. This CDR3 reads CASSAGGSGELFF. The CDR3 DNA reads TGTGCCAGCTCAGCAGGGGGCTCCGGGGAGCTGTTTTTT.

The gene calls are TRBV5-1 and TRBJ2-7; D gene ambiguous. Trimming pared 0 bases from V and 0 bases from J, leaving 7 bases between. Germline values: CDR1 SGHRS, CDR2 YFSETQ. The CDR3 is made up of 14 amino acids. The CDR3 loop reads CASSLGLASYEQYF. In DNA form, the CDR3 reads TGCGCCAGCAGCTTGGGACTTGCCTCCTACGAGCAGTACTTC.

The V gene is TRBV19, the J gene TRBJ1-6, with TRBD1 identical over 7 bases. Germline V gene sequence: CDR1 LNHDA, CDR2 SQIVND (reference sequence). CDR3 length equals 18 residues. The V and J ends lost 5 bases and 7 bases, in that order; junction bases with no gene match: 17. CDR3: CASSPIGALDRVNSPLHF. The CDR3 DNA reads TGTGCCAGTAGTCCAATAGGGGCCCTTGACAGGGTGAATTCACCCCTCCACTTT.

This clone was observed a handful of times. The chain combines TRBV18 with TRBJ1-5; a possible D gene is TRBD1 (6 bases). The V gene lost 1 base and the J gene lost 4 bases, with 17 bases spanning the gap. The CDR3 has 17 residues. CDR1 and CDR2 (germline): KGHSH, LQKENI. Here the CDR3 reads CASSPRPRTDINQPQHF. The CDR3 DNA sequence: TGTGCCAGCTCACCACGGCCGAGGACAGACATTAATCAGCCCCAGCATTTT. The complete variable domain, with remaining parts taken from reference TRBV18 and TRBJ1-5, reads NAGVMQNPRHLVRRRGQEARLRCSPMKGHSHVYWYRQLPEEGLKFMVYLQKENIIDESGMPKERFSAEFPKEGPSILRIQQVVRGDSAAYFCASSPRPRTDINQPQHFGDGTRLSIL.

The chain is built from TRBV19 and TRBJ1-1; D call uncertain. This CDR3 has 13 amino acids. Trimming left V 2 bases short and J 1 base short, with 5 bases between. Looked up from germline, CDR1 is LNHDA and CDR2 is SQIVND (reference sequence). The CDR3 DNA reads TGTGCCAGTAGTATAAACGGGAACACTGAAGCTTTCTTT. Its translation: CASSINGNTEAFF.

The rearrangement joins TRBV7-2 to TRBJ2-2; no definite D call. This CDR3 region has 16 residues. The germline gives CDR1 SGHTA, CDR2 FQGNSA. V shed 5 bases and J shed 0 bases, with 13 bases lying between them. The CDR3 region is CASSQIPSANTGELFF. The CDR3 DNA is TGTGCCAGCAGCCAGATACCCAGTGCGAACACCGGGGAGCTGTTTTTT. Looking up the rest from reference TRBV7-2 and TRBJ2-2 gives the full variable domain: GAGVSQSPSNKVTEKGKDVELRCDPISGHTALYWYRQSLGQGLEFLIYFQGNSAPDKSGLPSDRFSAERTGGSVSTLTIQRTQQEDSAVYLCASSQIPSANTGELFFGEGSRLTVL.

The V gene is TRBV19, the J gene TRBJ2-5; maybe TRBD2 (7 bases). The V end lost 0 bases, the J end lost 9 bases, and 8 bases lay between the germline ends. CDR1 LNHDA and CDR2 SQIVND come from the germline V gene (reference sequence). This CDR3 has 12 residues. The CDR3 DNA is TGTGCCAGTAGTATAGAAGGGGGGGCCCAGTACTTC. Translation gives CASSIEGGAQYF.

The chain carries TRBV21-1 and TRBJ2-1; the table's D call, TRBD2, has no DNA check behind it. TRBV21-1 counts as a pseudogene. This CDR3 is 16 amino acids long. The CDR3 coding sequence is TGTGCCAGCAGCAAAGTGATAGCCAGCAACTACAATGAGCAGTTCTTC. This gives the protein CASSKVIASNYNEQFF.

The V and J genes are TRBV19 and TRBJ1-5; 8 bases are shared with TRBD1. Germline trimming cut 5 bases from V and 5 bases from J; bases unmatched to any gene: 8. The CDR3 sequence is 15 residues long. Looked up from germline, CDR1 is LNHDA and CDR2 is SQIVND (reference sequence). The DNA of the CDR3 is TGTGCCAGTAGTTCCGGACAGGGAGGAGATCAGCCCCAGCATTTT. Protein sequence: CASSSGQGGDQPQHF.

The CDR3 protein is CASGFYDRVYEQYF. The CDR3, as DNA: TGTGCTAGTGGTTTTTACGACAGGGTGTACGAGCAGTACTTC. The J gene is TRBJ2-7, the V gene TRBV12-5; 7 bases are shared with TRBD1. This CDR3 spans 14 amino acids. J gave up 4 bases and V 3 bases, and 6 bases lay outside the gene matches. Germline V lookup: CDR1 LGHNT, CDR2 FRNRAP.

This chain connects TRBV5-5 to TRBJ1-1; perhaps TRBD1 as D (6 bases). The CDR3 has 14 residues. Germline lookup yields CDR1 SGHKS and CDR2 YYEKEE (reference sequence). V dropped 4 bases and J dropped 12 bases, with 22 bases sitting between them. Here the CDR3 DNA reads TGTGCCAGCAGCACAGGGACATTTACTCTTTATCCTTTCTTT. Its protein product is CASSTGTFTLYPFF.

V gene TRBV5-1 combines with J gene TRBJ2-5, with D possibly TRBD2 on 5 matching bases. The J call may be in error: the DNA end matches TRBJ2-7 better. This CDR3 is 13 amino acids long. In germline, CDR1 is SGHRS, CDR2 YFSETQ. In DNA form, the CDR3 reads TGCGCCAGCAGCTTGACTAGCTCCTACGAGCAGTACTTC. Encoded protein: CASSLTSSYEQYF.

The chain carries TRBV29-1 and TRBJ1-2; D uncertain. The V gene's germline CDR1 is SQVTM and CDR2 ANQGSEA. The ends were cut back, 0 bases at V and 6 bases at J, with 11 bases in the middle. The CDR3 runs to 13 residues. CDR3 loop: CSVEDRRVNGYTF. CDR3 nucleotides: TGCAGCGTTGAAGACCGGCGGGTTAATGGCTACACCTTC.

The rearrangement joins TRBV7-3 to TRBJ1-1; 9 nucleotides agree with TRBD1. The CDR3 is 15 residues long. V shed 1 base, J shed 5 bases, and the junction held 5 bases outside the gene matches. Per germline, CDR1 SGHTA and CDR2 FQGTGA. The CDR3 DNA is TGTGCCAGCAGCTTAAAGGGACAGGGTAGAACTGAAGCTTTCTTT. Translating gives CASSLKGQGRTEAFF.

The V and J genes are TRBV30 and TRBJ2-3; perhaps TRBD1 as D (6 bases). CDR1 and CDR2 (germline): GTSNPN, SVGIG (reference sequence). This CDR3 comprises 19 residues. V lost 0 bases and J 5 bases, leaving 27 bases between the germline ends. CDR3 sequence: CAWSVDQDDRIWLLDTQYF. As DNA, the CDR3 is TGTGCCTGGAGTGTCGACCAGGACGACAGGATTTGGTTGTTAGATACGCAGTATTTT.

V usage is TRBV5-5 and J usage is TRBJ1-2; 8 nucleotides align to TRBD1. The ends lost 4 bases at V and 4 bases at J; junction bases unmatched: 3. The CDR3 extends over 13 amino acids. The germline CDR1 and CDR2 sequences are SGHKS and YYEKEE (reference sequence). The CDR3 coding sequence is TGTGCCAGCAGCGACAGGGGAGGCTATGGCTACACCTTC. It translates to CASSDRGGYGYTF.

This clone turned up a few times. The chain couples TRBV6-1 to TRBJ2-5; D unclear. Germline CDR1 and CDR2: MNHNS and SASEGT. Deletions cut 5 bases from V and 2 bases from J, with 12 bases between. CDR3 size: 14 residues. CDR3: CASSWSTPQETQYF. The CDR3 region has the DNA TGTGCCAGCAGTTGGTCTACCCCGCAAGAGACCCAGTACTTC.

The chain has TRBV5-8 and TRBJ2-7; TRBD1 aligns across 9 bases. This CDR3 comprises 14 residues. V shed 0 bases and J 6 bases; nucleotides not matched to a gene: 4. Germline-derived CDR1 and CDR2 are SGHTS and YDEGEE. CDR3 sequence reads: CASSLDRGRGEQYF. As DNA, the CDR3 is TGTGCCAGCAGCTTGGACAGGGGGCGCGGCGAGCAGTACTTC. Variable domain in full (rest from reference TRBV5-8 and TRBJ2-7): EAGVTQSPTHLIKTRGQQATLRCSPISGHTSVYWYQQALGLGLQFLLWYDEGEERNRGNFPPRFSGRQFPNYSSELNVNALELEDSALYLCASSLDRGRGEQYFGPGTRLTVT.

The J gene is TRBJ2-5, the V gene TRBV6-1, with D tentatively TRBD1 (5 bases). Trimming took off 2 bases at V and 5 bases at J, with 12 bases between the two ends. Per germline, CDR1 MNHNS and CDR2 SASEGT. The CDR3 covers 14 residues. CDR3 amino acids: CASSERWAGETQYF. DNA of the CDR3: TGTGCCAGCAGTGAAAGGTGGGCAGGGGAGACCCAGTACTTC.

The chain has TRBV18 and TRBJ2-3; D gene unclear. This CDR3 is built from 14 residues. V was trimmed by 6 bases and J by 0 bases, leaving 10 bases between them. Germline V gene data show CDR1 as KGHSH and CDR2 as LQKENI. This CDR3 reads CASSPPTSTDTQYF. CDR3 DNA sequence: TGTGCCAGCTCTCCCCCTACTAGCACAGATACGCAGTATTTT.

This clone showed up just a few times. The CDR3, as DNA: TGTGCCAGCAGCTCTTACCCGACTAGCGGGGAGCTGTTTTTT. Amino acid sequence: CASSSYPTSGELFF. The chain links TRBV7-6 to TRBJ2-2; D might be TRBD2 (6 bases). Per the germline V gene, CDR1 is SGHVS and CDR2 is FNYEAQ. Trimming stripped 4 bases from V and 7 bases from J, with 13 bases between. This CDR3 spans 14 amino acids.

To note about this clone: A read error may produce the germline difference seen at one junction end. The V call is TRBV7-9, the J call TRBJ2-6; TRBD1 aligns across 9 bases. This CDR3 is built from 19 residues. CDR1 and CDR2 (germline): SEHNR, FQNEAQ (reference sequence). CDR3 nucleotides: TGTTCCAGCAGACCTGGGGGGTGGACAGGGGACTCTGGGGCCAACGTCCTGACTTTC. This encodes CSSRPGGWTGDSGANVLTF.

In this sample, this clone turned up a few times. The chain joins TRBV2 to TRBJ2-3; perhaps TRBD2 as D (7 bases). Trimming pared 4 bases from V and 5 bases from J, leaving 19 bases between. Germline CDR1 is SNHLY and CDR2 is FYNNEI. The CDR3 is made up of 16 amino acids. The CDR3 here is CASSAVYREGGDTQYF. The CDR3, as DNA: TGTGCCAGCAGTGCCGTGTACAGGGAGGGAGGAGATACGCAGTATTTT.

This rearrangement joins TRBV15 to TRBJ2-7, with 9 nucleotides matching TRBD1. J lost 6 bases, V lost 11 bases, and 8 bases had no gene match. This CDR3 has 12 residues. Germline lookup yields CDR1 LNHNV and CDR2 YYDKDF (reference sequence). The CDR3: CAAGQGKTEQYF. CDR3 sequence (DNA): TGTGCCGCTGGACAGGGGAAGACCGAGCAGTACTTC.

A single count supports this clone. The rearrangement uses TRBV2 and TRBJ2-7; 7 nucleotides line up with TRBD2. There are 16 residues in the CDR3. The germline CDR1 and CDR2 sequences are SNHLY and FYNNEI. V lost 6 bases, J lost 0 bases, and 11 bases stayed unmatched. In nucleotides, the CDR3 is TGTGCCAGCAGAAGTTCACTAGCGCTGAGCTCCTACGAGCAGTACTTC. Translated, it gives CASRSSLALSSYEQYF.

This clone was detected once. V usage is TRBV5-1 and J usage is TRBJ1-5; 7 bases align to TRBD1. Trimming took 6 bases from V and 5 from J; bases not matched to a gene: 8. CDR1 is SGHRS and CDR2 is YFSETQ in the germline V gene. The CDR3 is made up of 14 amino acids. CDR3 residues: CASMATGAYQPQHF. CDR3 sequence (DNA): TGCGCCAGCATGGCTACAGGGGCTTATCAGCCCCAGCATTTT. The variable domain in full, completed from reference TRBV5-1 and TRBJ1-5, reads KAGVTQTPRYLIKTRGQQVTLSCSPISGHRSVSWYQQTPGQGLQFLFEYFSETQRNKGNFPGRFSGRQFSNSRSEMNVSTLELGDSALYLCASMATGAYQPQHFGDGTRLSIL.

The chain links TRBV27 to TRBJ1-1; 7 bases are shared with TRBD1. The ends lost 4 bases at V and 4 bases at J; junction bases unmatched: 3. Per germline, CDR1 MNHEY and CDR2 SMNVEV (reference sequence). This CDR3 contains 13 residues. CDR3 DNA: TGTGCCAGCAGTTACAGGGGAAGCACTGAAGCTTTCTTT. Translation gives CASSYRGSTEAFF.

The V and J genes are TRBV4-3 and TRBJ2-6; TRBD1 might be the D (5 bases). V lost 1 base and J 0 bases, leaving 13 bases between the germline ends. Germline values: CDR1 LGHNA, CDR2 YSLEER. The CDR3 has 18 residues. CDR3 in amino acids: CASSQVSGHSSGANVLTF. The CDR3 DNA reads as TGCGCCAGCAGCCAAGTATCAGGACATTCCTCTGGGGCCAACGTCCTGACTTTC.

The chain joins TRBV5-6 to TRBJ2-5; 11 positions agree with TRBD1. Germline CDR1 SGHDT, CDR2 YYEEEE. Unmatched junction bases numbered 7, after V lost 3 bases and J lost 3 bases. The CDR3 length is 16 residues. Here the CDR3 reads CASSWRGTGGEETQYF. In DNA, the CDR3 is TGTGCCAGCAGCTGGAGGGGGACAGGGGGGGAAGAGACCCAGTACTTC.

The genes are TRBV11-2 and TRBJ2-3; 8 bases agree with TRBD2. V lost 5 bases and J lost 2; bases outside the gene matches: 12. CDR1 is SGHAT, CDR2 FQNNGV, per germline. The CDR3 loop spans 17 amino acids. CDR3 sequence: CASSNRLTSGATDTQYF. CDR3 DNA: TGTGCCAGCAGCAACAGGTTAACTAGCGGAGCCACAGATACGCAGTATTTT.